A single sample is the source of the 2 T cell receptor beta chains below, sequenced in a study of blood T cells in healthy people across ages. Next came a second PCR, run for roughly 7 to 12 cycles, which used a sample-barcoded 5' primer along with a J-beta primer mix. TCRdb processed the 5' RACE reads anew with MiXCR; each CDR3 protein has one entry. The repertoire consists of roughly 680,000 distinct CDR3 sequences, with roughly 20% occurring once and the leading ten covering 3.5% to 4%. Specimen: blood. All receptors derive from an older man in good health.

This clonotype occurred a few times. The chain combines TRBV25-1 with TRBJ1-3, with a weak D call TRBD1 (6 bases). CDR1 is MGHDK, CDR2 SYGVNS, per germline. The CDR3 runs 14 residues. Trimming cost V 2 bases and J 3 bases, with 8 bases left between them. CDR3 loop: CASSETGFGNTIYF. The CDR3, as DNA: TGTGCCAGCAGTGAAACAGGGTTTGGAAACACCATATATTTT.

This clonotype was counted at least ten times. This chain joins TRBV10-3 and TRBJ2-4; D possibly corresponds to TRBD1 (5 bases). CDR1 and CDR2 from the germline V gene are ENHRY and SYGVKD. V was shortened by 5 bases and J by 0 bases, with 11 bases between the two germline ends. The CDR3 consists of 15 residues. The CDR3 region has the DNA TGTGCCATCAGTCCGACAGCCCTAGCCAAAAACATTCAGTACTTC. The encoded protein is CAISPTALAKNIQYF.